The next 23 T cell receptor beta chains were all read from a single sample in a study of T cells in Graves' hyperthyroidism and ophthalmopathy. TCR beta CDR3 regions were amplified from RNA. HTBI primers drove first-round RT-PCR of the TCR CDR3. Using its own MiXCR run on the multiplex PCR reads, TCRdb lists one record per CDR3 protein. The sample contains about 610,000 distinct CDR3 sequences, about 14% of which appear only once. The sequenced sample was blood. Receptors were obtained from a middle-aged woman with Graves' ophthalmopathy.

The chain uses TRBV2 and TRBJ1-2; D is ambiguous. V shed 6 bases and J shed 2 bases, with 10 bases lying between them. This CDR3 has 13 amino acids. CDR1 is SNHLY, CDR2 FYNNEI, per germline. CDR3 in DNA: TGTGCCAGCAGGTTGAGTACCAACTATGGCTACACCTTC. This gives the protein CASRLSTNYGYTF. Complete variable domain (other parts from reference TRBV2 and TRBJ1-2): EPEVTQTPSHQVTQMGQEVILRCVPISNHLYFYWYRQILGQKVEFLVSFYNNEISEKSEIFDDQFSVERPDGSNFTLKIRSTKLEDSAMYFCASRLSTNYGYTFGSGTRLTVV.

This clonotype was observed at least ten times. This chain joins TRBV29-1 and TRBJ2-7; TRBD1 agrees at 7 bases. This CDR3 region has 13 residues. Trimming took 0 bases from V and 3 from J; bases not matched to a gene: 2. Germline V lookup: CDR1 SQVTM, CDR2 ANQGSEA. For the CDR3, the DNA is TGCAGCGTTGAAGAAGGGGACAGCTACGAGCAGTACTTC. Translated, it gives CSVEEGDSYEQYF.

This clonotype was detected ten times or more. This chain joins TRBV12-3 or TRBV12-4 and TRBJ2-7; 7 bases match TRBD1. V dropped 9 bases and J dropped 3; count of bases not matched to a gene: 2. The CDR3 totals 11 residues. Here the CDR3 reads CASGQVYEQYF. The CDR3 coding sequence is TGTGCCAGTGGACAGGTCTACGAGCAGTACTTC.

This clonotype has at least ten counts. The V gene is TRBV7-2, the J gene TRBJ2-5; 12 nucleotides match TRBD2. CDR1 and CDR2 (germline): SGHTA, FQGNSA. This CDR3 is 16 amino acids long. The ends lost 5 bases at V and 5 bases at J; junction bases unmatched: 9. The chain's CDR3 is CASSPQASGGGETQYF. The CDR3 DNA is TGTGCCAGCAGCCCCCAAGCTAGCGGGGGGGGGGAGACCCAGTACTTC.

This clonotype occurred many times. Possible read error: a much larger clone is one base away. This CDR3 is CASSLAGGRYEQYF. DNA of the CDR3: TGTGCCAGCAGTTTAGCGGGAGGGCGCTACGAGCAGTACTTC. V and J are TRBV27 and TRBJ2-7; 9 nucleotides agree with TRBD2. V dropped 2 bases and J dropped 3; count of bases not matched to a gene: 2. The V gene's germline CDR1 is MNHEY and CDR2 SMNVEV (reference sequence). CDR3 length: 14 residues.

This clonotype was detected ten times or more. The chain employs TRBV12-3 or TRBV12-4 and TRBJ2-2; TRBD2 agrees at 15 bases. Trimming at V came to 6 bases and at J to 1 base, leaving 0 bases not matched to a gene. The CDR3 sequence is 16 residues long. CDR3 nucleotides: TGTGCCAGCAGGGGACTAGCGGGAGGGAACACCGGGGAGCTGTTTTTT. It is translated as CASRGLAGGNTGELFF.

This clonotype has a count of ten or more. The CDR3 here is CASSSEGYGNTGELFF. The CDR3 nucleotides read TGTGCCAGCAGCTCAGAAGGGTATGGGAACACCGGGGAGCTGTTTTTT. The chain recombines TRBV7-8 with TRBJ2-2; D remains unclear. Germline lookup yields CDR1 SGHVS and CDR2 FQNEAQ. This CDR3 region has 16 residues. V lost 4 bases, J lost 1 base, and 13 bases lay in between.

This clonotype was counted only a few times. This chain connects TRBV7-3 to TRBJ2-2; no clear D gene. The germline CDR1 and CDR2 sequences are SGHTA and FQGTGA. There are 15 residues in the CDR3. The V end lost 2 bases, the J end lost 0 bases, and 7 bases lay between the germline ends. The CDR3 sequence is CASSLYSTNTGELFF. The CDR3 DNA follows: TGTGCCAGCAGCTTATATTCCACGAACACCGGGGAGCTGTTTTTT.

In this sample, this clonotype turned up many times. V gene TRBV6-5 combines with J gene TRBJ1-2; 7 nucleotides align to TRBD1. Germline V lookup: CDR1 MNHEY, CDR2 SVGAGI. This CDR3 is built from 17 residues. Trimming at V came to 0 bases and at J to 4 bases, leaving 11 bases not matched to a gene. The CDR3 nucleotides are TGTGCCAGCAGTTACTCCTCCGGGGGACAGAGGCTCTATGGCTACACCTTC. It is translated as CASSYSSGGQRLYGYTF.

V usage is TRBV3-1 and J usage is TRBJ2-5, with 8 nucleotides matching TRBD2. Per germline, CDR1 LGHDT and CDR2 YNNKEL (reference sequence). The junction had 6 bases not matched to a gene; V was cut back by 1 base and J by 2 bases. This CDR3 comprises 16 residues. CDR3 bases: TGTGCCAGCAGCCAAGGGAATTCGGGAGGGCAAGAGACCCAGTACTTC. Translated, it gives CASSQGNSGGQETQYF.

This chain uses TRBV2 with TRBJ2-7, with a weak D call TRBD2 (6 bases). Trimming left V 6 bases short and J 0 bases short, with 15 bases between. The CDR3 extends over 15 amino acids. Germline V gene lookup returns CDR1 SNHLY and CDR2 FYNNEI. CDR3 nucleotide sequence: TGTGCCAGCAGGAGGGAAGGAGGGGCCTCCTACGAGCAGTACTTC. Protein: CASRREGGASYEQYF.

This chain uses TRBV27 with TRBJ2-3; 8 bases match TRBD1. V shed 8 bases and J 2 bases; nucleotides not matched to a gene: 9. Germline CDR1 MNHEY, CDR2 SMNVEV (reference sequence). The length of the CDR3 is 15 residues. The CDR3 sequence: CASGSHRGVTDTQYF. The CDR3 nucleotides are TGTGCCAGCGGGTCCCACAGGGGGGTCACAGATACGCAGTATTTT.

V gene TRBV12-3 or TRBV12-4 combines with J gene TRBJ2-7, with D unresolved. The CDR3 runs to 14 residues. With 3 bases removed from V and 4 bases from J, the gap between germline ends came to 13 bases. The chain's CDR3 is CASSFGLGVYEQYF. The CDR3 region has the DNA TGTGCCAGCAGTTTTGGGCTTGGGGTATACGAGCAGTACTTC.

The chain has TRBV5-6 and TRBJ2-4; 7 bases align to TRBD2. V was clipped by 4 bases and J by 1 base; unmatched bases: 11. Germline V gene sequence: CDR1 SGHDT, CDR2 YYEEEE. The CDR3 length is 17 residues. The CDR3 nucleotides read TGTGCCAGCAGCCTCCAGGCCGAGGGAGGGGCCAAAAACATTCAGTACTTC. Its translation: CASSLQAEGGAKNIQYF.

This clonotype was counted only a few times. This chain joins TRBV3-1 and TRBJ2-7; D is perhaps TRBD2 (5 bases). CDR1 and CDR2 from the germline V gene are LGHDT and YNNKEL (reference sequence). This CDR3 comprises 16 residues. V dropped 0 bases and J dropped 6 bases, with 18 bases sitting between them. CDR3 bases: TGTGCCAGCAGCCAAGAGATTCGACCGGGGTCTACCGAGCAGTACTTC. It encodes CASSQEIRPGSTEQYF.

The table lists this clonotype with a few counts. This chain joins TRBV6-4 and TRBJ2-7; perhaps TRBD1 as D (7 bases). Germline CDR1 and CDR2: MRHNA and SNTAGT. The CDR3 totals 12 residues. The ends were cut back, 6 bases at V and 10 bases at J, with 16 bases in the middle. The CDR3 is CASSPGGITQYF. The CDR3 DNA reads TGTGCCAGCAGCCCAGGGGGGATAACTCAGTACTTC.

There are many counts of this clonotype. The chain uses TRBV6-4 and TRBJ1-5, with D unclear. Germline V gene sequence: CDR1 MRHNA, CDR2 SNTAGT. The ends were cut back, 7 bases at V and 0 bases at J, with 19 bases in the middle. This CDR3 contains 17 residues. CDR3 DNA sequence: TGTGCCAGCATAGTCGGGCAGTTTCTATATAGCAATCAGCCCCAGCATTTT. Encoded protein: CASIVGQFLYSNQPQHF.

The chain links TRBV4-3 to TRBJ2-2; 7 bases match TRBD2. Germline trimming cut 4 bases from V and 6 bases from J; bases unmatched to any gene: 8. This CDR3 comprises 15 residues. The germline V gene has CDR1 LGHNA and CDR2 YSLEER. This CDR3 is CASSPSGRYAGELFF. CDR3 DNA: TGCGCCAGCAGCCCTTCCGGGAGGTACGCCGGGGAGCTGTTTTTT.

This clonotype was counted ten times or more. The chain couples TRBV6-5 to TRBJ2-2; TRBD2 matches at 8 bases. From germline, CDR1 is MNHEY and CDR2 SVGAGI. With V trimmed by 7 bases and J by 4 bases, 8 bases remained unmatched. This CDR3 comprises 15 residues. CDR3 nucleotide sequence: TGTGCCAGCATATCGGGGGGGCATGGCACCGGGGAGCTGTTTTTT. It specifies CASISGGHGTGELFF.

This clonotype was counted between two and nine times. The chain carries TRBV28 and TRBJ2-2, with D possibly being TRBD1 (5 bases). Germline V lookup: CDR1 MDHEN, CDR2 SYDVKM. The CDR3 loop spans 14 amino acids. The V and J ends lost 9 bases and 1 base respectively, with 12 bases between them. CDR3: CASLGAENTGELFF. CDR3 bases: TGTGCCAGTCTAGGGGCAGAGAACACCGGGGAGCTGTTTTTT.

There are many counts of this clonotype. The chain has TRBV2 and TRBJ1-1, with 7 bases identical to TRBD1. The V gene end was trimmed by 8 bases and the J gene end by 4 bases; junction bases not matched to a gene: 10. This CDR3 contains 14 residues. Looked up from germline, CDR1 is SNHLY and CDR2 is FYNNEI. The CDR3, as DNA: TGTGCCAGCGGCAGGGGGGCCTTGAGCACTGAAGCTTTCTTT. Translation: CASGRGALSTEAFF.

The V gene is TRBV10-3, the J gene TRBJ2-7; a weak D match, TRBD2 (5 bases). Germline lookup yields CDR1 ENHRY and CDR2 SYGVKD. Deletions cut 0 bases from V and 6 bases from J, with 12 bases between. The CDR3 spans 14 residues. CDR3 protein: CAISESASPSEQYF. In DNA form, the CDR3 reads TGTGCCATCAGTGAGTCGGCTAGCCCAAGCGAGCAGTACTTC.

In this sample, this clonotype turned up many times. V gene TRBV15 combines with J gene TRBJ2-3, with 8 bases lining up with TRBD2. V gave up 3 bases and J gave up 0 bases; unmatched junction bases: 2. The germline gives CDR1 LNHNV, CDR2 YYDKDF (reference sequence). The CDR3 totals 15 residues. The CDR3 region is CATSSIAGSTDTQYF. The CDR3 DNA is TGTGCCACCAGCAGTATAGCGGGAAGCACAGATACGCAGTATTTT.